This T cell receptor (beta chain) emerged from a study of PD-1 blockade in classical Hodgkin lymphoma. Overall study: Each patient was given nivolumab 3 mg/kg through a vein every 2 weeks. General observations from the study: Compared with healthy donors, newly diagnosed patients reportedly showed lower baseline TCR diversity. Significantly greater TCR diversity emerged by C4D1 in CD4+ cells but not CD8+ cells.

The method was immunoSEQ multiplex PCR; TCRdb's version includes in-frame clones alone and lacks a portion of them. This table holds tens of thousands of clones, approximately 94% found once. CDR3 length: 16 residues. V lost 0 bases and J lost 3; bases outside the gene matches: 6. The germline CDR1 and CDR2 sequences are MGHRA and YSYEKL. Note on this clone: Antigen: not known.

Brentuximab vedotin exposure varied among the patients, all of whom had relapsed after autologous stem cell transplantation. Sequencing was performed on peripheral blood mononuclear cells (PBMCs), taken at baseline. This chain links TRBV4-1 with TRBJ2-5; 8 positions agree with TRBD2. The source is a human donor with classical Hodgkin lymphoma. This chain's CDR3 is CASSQDLGGLEETQYF. As DNA, the CDR3 is TGCGCCAGCAGCCAAGATCTGGGGGGACTAGAAGAGACCCAGTACTTC.